This T cell receptor beta chain comes out of a study of blood T cell repertoires in COVID-19. Among Cohort 3 donors, those recovered had two negative PCRs, clearance, or symptom resolution. This CDR3 is 14 amino acids long. V lost 3 bases and J lost 4; bases outside the gene matches: 2. Germline V lookup: CDR1 GTSNPN, CDR2 SVGIG (reference sequence). The method was immunoSEQ multiplex PCR; TCRdb's version includes in-frame clones alone and lacks a portion of them. The sample has 150,000 to 250,000 clones; 80% to 85% are singletons. A single count supports this clone. The TCR originated in a man aged 40-49 years who had recovered from COVID-19. The chain combines TRBV30 with TRBJ1-4; TRBD1 matches at 10 bases. The sample consisted of PBMCs or T cells enriched from blood (not recorded which). CDR3 protein: CAWSGQGDNEKLFF. The CDR3 DNA follows: TGTGCCTGGAGCGGACAGGGGGATAATGAAAAACTGTTTTTT.